The clone carrying this T cell receptor beta chain was observed at least ten times. Its target is unknown. The sample is drawn from a study of tumor and adjacent non-tumor tissue in lung cancer. At the level of the study: The cohort had 12 adenocarcinoma, a couple of squamous cell and 1 small cell patients. The patients, 10 to 11 men and 4 or 5 women, were roughly 31 to 80 with stage I to III disease. Broader study findings: Tumor TCR diversity, when higher, was linked to shorter survival.

The CDR3 covers 12 residues. Germline V gene sequence: CDR1 DFQATT, CDR2 SNEGSKA (reference sequence). Trimming took 6 bases from V and 8 from J, leaving 16 bases between them. This sample's RNA came from whole unsorted tissue. Donors were chemotherapy-naive, newly diagnosed lung cancer surgical patients in China, August–late 2014. TCRbeta libraries were built with three rounds of nested PCR, modified from ARM-PCR. From the multiplex PCR reads, TCRdb called clonotypes with MiXCR, one entry per CDR3 protein. The sample holds about 200,000 distinct CDR3 sequences, roughly 70% seen once. This clonotype originated in a man between 60 and 75 years old with non-small cell lung cancer. V gene TRBV20-1 combines with J gene TRBJ1-2, with a possible D match to TRBD1 (5 bases). Sample: lung tumor tissue. The CDR3, as DNA: TGCAGTGCCCTGGACAATCTAGAAGGCTACACCTTC. Translated: CSALDNLEGYTF.